What follows describes a single TCR beta chain. The time point here: pretreatment peripheral blood. Spiked synthetic TCR analogs estimated absolute template abundance per PCR. Method: immunoSEQ multiplex PCR; TCRdb's copy keeps in-frame clones and lacks some. The sample has roughly 90,000 clones; roughly 90% are singletons. This entry belongs to a study of PD-L1 blockade in urothelial cancer. Turning to the study itself: Patients with male sex and bladder-origin urothelial cancer accounted for twenty-five of 29 enrolled. Prior regimens of chemotherapy numbered 0 to 3 per patient. It was at 3 weeks (second dose) and 6 weeks after treatment start that blood was analyzed.

In germline, CDR1 is DFQATT, CDR2 SNEGSKA (reference sequence). V lost 6 bases and J lost 11, with 14 bases in between. CDR3 length: 11 residues. The sequence was collected from a woman over 75 with urothelial cancer. The chain combines TRBV20-1 with TRBJ2-1; weak D call: TRBD2 (6 bases). Sequences were derived from PBMCs, sampled around atezolizumab (anti-PD-L1) treatment. The CDR3 region has the DNA TGCAGTGCGCTCCGGGACTCACAGCAGTTCTTC. This translates into CSALRDSQQFF.